Listed here are 25 T cell receptor beta chains from one sample, sequenced in a study of T-cell memory formation after mild COVID-19. MiXCR, run by TCRdb on the 5' RACE reads, gives a single entry per CDR3 protein. The sample yields about 110,000 distinct CDR3 sequences, roughly a sixth seen once. What was sequenced was PBMCs or a T cell subset sorted from them (not recorded which). Receptor source: a man aged 18 to 35 who had mild COVID-19 (a few samples of this study predate the infection). Cell type and time point are not known.

The gene calls are TRBV28 and TRBJ1-1; no reliable D call. Trimming stripped 4 bases from V and 2 bases from J, with 8 bases between. The CDR3 is 13 amino acids. The V gene's germline CDR1 is MDHEN and CDR2 SYDVKM. The CDR3 coding sequence is TGTGCCAGCAGTTACCCAGGAAACACTGAAGCTTTCTTT. Protein: CASSYPGNTEAFF.

The genes are TRBV4-3 and TRBJ2-3, with D possibly matching TRBD1 (5 bases). V dropped 1 base and J dropped 6 bases, with 11 bases sitting between them. The V gene's germline CDR1 is LGHNA and CDR2 YSLEER. The CDR3 loop spans 14 amino acids. CDR3 residues: CASSQGGPWDTQYF. The CDR3 DNA sequence: TGCGCCAGCAGCCAAGGGGGCCCCTGGGATACGCAGTATTTT.

This chain links TRBV7-9 with TRBJ1-3; possible D gene TRBD1, 5 bases. This CDR3 is 14 amino acids long. Trimming took off 3 bases at V and 6 bases at J, with 12 bases between the two ends. Germline V gene sequence: CDR1 SEHNR, CDR2 FQNEAQ (reference sequence). CDR3 in amino acids: CASSFGGYENTIYF. CDR3 nucleotide sequence: TGTGCCAGCAGCTTCGGGGGTTATGAAAACACCATATATTTT.

This clonotype came up a few times. In DNA, the CDR3 is TGTGCCAGCAGCTGGGGGGTGGAGACCCAGTACTTC. Its translation is CASSWGVETQYF. The V call is TRBV7-2, the J call TRBJ2-5; D may be TRBD2 (6 bases). V was clipped by 4 bases and J by 5 bases, with 8 bases between them. Germline-derived CDR1 and CDR2 are SGHTA and FQGNSA. The CDR3 loop spans 12 amino acids.

This clonotype was counted a few times. The chain couples TRBV12-3 or TRBV12-4 to TRBJ1-5, with 10 bases identical to TRBD1. The trim removed 5 bases at V and 8 bases at J, leaving 12 bases unmatched. CDR3 length: 16 amino acids. The CDR3 sequence: CASSNSAGQGRKPQHF. The CDR3 nucleotides are TGTGCCAGCAGTAATTCGGCGGGACAGGGGAGAAAGCCCCAGCATTTT.

The rearrangement joins TRBV6-6 to TRBJ1-3; D is perhaps TRBD1 (5 bases). V was clipped by 2 bases and J by 2 bases, with 16 bases between them. Germline V lookup: CDR1 MNHNY, CDR2 SVGAGI (reference sequence). This CDR3 has 17 amino acids. DNA for the CDR3: TGTGCCAGCAGTTACCCCTTCGGGGGAAGGACTGGAAACACCATATATTTT. Translation: CASSYPFGGRTGNTIYF.

In this sample, this clonotype turned up a few times. The V and J genes are TRBV5-1 and TRBJ2-5, with 9 bases identical to TRBD1. Germline loops: CDR1 SGHRS, CDR2 YFSETQ. CDR3 length: 13 amino acids. With V trimmed by 5 bases and J by 5 bases, 4 bases remained unmatched. CDR3 amino acids: CASRLQGAETQYF. The CDR3 DNA is TGCGCCAGCAGATTACAGGGGGCCGAGACCCAGTACTTC. Combining the CDR3 with reference TRBV5-1 and TRBJ2-5 gives the whole variable domain KAGVTQTPRYLIKTRGQQVTLSCSPISGHRSVSWYQQTPGQGLQFLFEYFSETQRNKGNFPGRFSGRQFSNSRSEMNVSTLELGDSALYLCASRLQGAETQYFGPGTRLLVL.

In its sample, this clonotype was seen a few times. V gene TRBV9 combines with J gene TRBJ1-5, with D possibly being TRBD1 (6 bases). Germline CDR1 is SGDLS and CDR2 is YYNGEE. V lost 5 bases and J lost 3, with 21 bases in between. The CDR3 sequence is 17 residues long. The CDR3 loop reads CASRRSRGAVSNQPQHF. Here the CDR3 DNA reads TGTGCCAGCAGAAGGTCCCGGGGGGCCGTATCCAATCAGCCCCAGCATTTT.

The chain links TRBV5-1 to TRBJ2-2, with 12 bases fitting TRBD2. With 4 bases clipped from V and 2 bases from J, the junction kept 3 bases outside the gene matches. Germline CDR1 SGHRS, CDR2 YFSETQ. CDR3 length: 16 residues. The CDR3 protein is CASSATSGGNTGELFF. Here the CDR3 DNA reads TGCGCCAGCAGCGCGACTAGCGGGGGAAACACCGGGGAGCTGTTTTTT.

This clonotype was seen only a few times. This chain links TRBV12-3 or TRBV12-4 with TRBJ2-7; D call uncertain. Trimming took off 3 bases at V and 6 bases at J, with 9 bases between the two ends. The CDR3 loop spans 12 amino acids. As DNA, the CDR3 is TGTGCCAGCAGTTTCAGAGGACCCGAGCAGTACTTC. Encoded protein: CASSFRGPEQYF.

This chain connects TRBV5-1 to TRBJ2-3, with D perhaps matching TRBD2 (5 bases). This CDR3 spans 15 amino acids. Germline V gene lookup returns CDR1 SGHRS and CDR2 YFSETQ. Between the trimmed V and J ends, which lost 0 bases and 2 bases, there was a span of 10 bases. Here the CDR3 reads CASSLDGDPTDTQYF. DNA of the CDR3: TGCGCCAGCAGCTTGGACGGGGATCCCACAGATACGCAGTATTTT.

This chain links TRBV14 with TRBJ1-5, with D unclear. This CDR3 spans 13 amino acids. The V end was cut by 1 base, the J end by 10 bases, with 11 bases between. CDR1 and CDR2 (germline): SGHDN, FVKESK. The CDR3 DNA sequence: TGTGCCAGCAGCCAAGTTAGTGGCCGCCCCCAGCATTTT. Translating it yields CASSQVSGRPQHF.

The rearrangement links TRBV10-3 to TRBJ2-2; D may be TRBD1 (6 bases). This CDR3 is built from 13 residues. CDR1 and CDR2 (germline): ENHRY, SYGVKD. V lost 10 bases and J lost 3, with 12 bases in between. The CDR3 region has the DNA TGTGCCACAGAGGACAGCTACACCGGGGAGCTGTTTTTT. Amino acid sequence: CATEDSYTGELFF.

The chain joins TRBV16 to TRBJ1-2; D is undetermined. CDR3 size: 14 residues. The germline CDR1 and CDR2 sequences are KGHSY and FQNENV. V was cut by 1 base and J by 8 bases, with 14 bases left in between. CDR3: CASSQFNGLGGYTF. The CDR3 DNA sequence: TGTGCCAGCAGCCAATTCAACGGGCTGGGAGGCTACACCTTC.

The V and J genes are TRBV4-1 and TRBJ1-4, with a weak D call TRBD1 (6 bases). V lost 1 base and J 8 bases, leaving 14 bases between the germline ends. Germline values: CDR1 MGHRA, CDR2 YSYEKL. CDR3 length: 15 residues. CDR3 region: CASSQVGTTKEKLFF. CDR3 bases: TGCGCCAGCAGCCAAGTCGGGACAACAAAAGAAAAACTGTTTTTT.

This clonotype showed up just a few times. The V call is TRBV9, the J call TRBJ1-1, with D tentatively TRBD1 (5 bases). Germline V CDR1 and CDR2: SGDLS, YYNGEE. Between the trimmed V and J ends, which lost 3 bases and 0 bases, there was a span of 15 bases. This CDR3 is 16 amino acids long. CDR3: CASSGGGLAMNTEAFF. CDR3 DNA: TGTGCCAGCAGCGGTGGGGGTCTGGCCATGAACACTGAAGCTTTCTTT.

This rearrangement joins TRBV5-1 to TRBJ2-1; 12 nucleotides align to TRBD2. V was clipped by 4 bases and J by 3 bases; unmatched bases: 2. Germline CDR1 SGHRS, CDR2 YFSETQ. The CDR3 covers 15 residues. CDR3 sequence: CASSRTSGDYNEQFF. CDR3 DNA sequence: TGCGCCAGCAGCAGGACTAGCGGGGACTACAATGAGCAGTTCTTC.

The table lists this clonotype with a few counts. V is TRBV6-6 and J is TRBJ2-3; D is perhaps TRBD1 or TRBD2 (5 bases each). Germline V gene sequence: CDR1 MNHNY, CDR2 SVGAGI (reference sequence). Trimming pared 10 bases from V and 3 bases from J, leaving 14 bases between. This CDR3 comprises 13 residues. CDR3 protein: CATSGLETDTQYF. The CDR3 coding sequence is TGTGCCACCTCGGGGCTAGAGACAGATACGCAGTATTTT.

This clonotype has just a few counts. J is TRBJ1-1 and V is TRBV12-3 or TRBV12-4; no clear D. Deletions cut 5 bases from V and 4 bases from J, with 14 bases between. The CDR3 consists of 14 residues. DNA for the CDR3: TGTGCCAGCAGTCCGATGCGGGTTTCCACTGAAGCTTTCTTT. It translates to CASSPMRVSTEAFF.

In this sample, this clonotype turned up a few times. The V call is TRBV5-1, the J call TRBJ2-3, with 10 nucleotides matching TRBD2. V lost 7 bases, J lost 9 bases, and 8 bases stayed unmatched. Germline V lookup: CDR1 SGHRS, CDR2 YFSETQ. This CDR3 contains 13 residues. Here the CDR3 reads CASGTSGDVTQYF. The CDR3 DNA is TGCGCCAGCGGAACTAGCGGGGATGTCACGCAGTATTTT.

This chain uses TRBV10-3 with TRBJ2-1, with D unclear. Per germline, CDR1 ENHRY and CDR2 SYGVKD. This CDR3 is built from 16 residues. Between the trimmed V and J ends, which lost 0 bases and 9 bases, there was a span of 18 bases. CDR3 bases: TGTGCCATCAGTGAGTCTGGAACAGATGGCTTCTTTGAGCAGTTCTTC. Translating gives CAISESGTDGFFEQFF.

The chain is built from TRBV18 and TRBJ1-1, with no clear D. V was shortened by 1 base and J by 1 base, with 13 bases between the two germline ends. The germline V gene encodes CDR1 KGHSH and CDR2 LQKENI. The CDR3 is 16 residues long. The CDR3 DNA follows: TGTGCCAGCTCACCACGGCTGACGGATGCGAACACTGAAGCTTTCTTT. Protein sequence: CASSPRLTDANTEAFF. Looking up the rest from reference TRBV18 and TRBJ1-1 gives the full variable domain: NAGVMQNPRHLVRRRGQEARLRCSPMKGHSHVYWYRQLPEEGLKFMVYLQKENIIDESGMPKERFSAEFPKEGPSILRIQQVVRGDSAAYFCASSPRLTDANTEAFFGQGTRLTVV.

The V and J genes are TRBV28 and TRBJ2-5, with D possibly matching TRBD1 (5 bases). This CDR3 spans 13 amino acids. Trimming took 2 bases from V and 5 from J, leaving 9 bases between them. From germline, CDR1 is MDHEN and CDR2 SYDVKM. DNA of the CDR3: TGTGCCAGCAGTTTAATGGGGCCGGAGACCCAGTACTTC. Its protein is CASSLMGPETQYF.

This clonotype was detected ten times or more. V is TRBV12-3 or TRBV12-4 and J is TRBJ2-7; TRBD1 is a possible D gene (5 bases). The V end was cut by 5 bases, the J end by 2 bases, with 10 bases between. The CDR3 is 13 amino acids. As DNA, the CDR3 is TGTGCCAGCAGTCTTGGCAGGGCCTACGAGCAGTACTTC. Protein: CASSLGRAYEQYF.

The genes are TRBV12-3 or TRBV12-4 and TRBJ1-1; D is perhaps TRBD1 (5 bases). This CDR3 spans 15 amino acids. V was trimmed by 5 bases and J by 0 bases, leaving 13 bases between them. In DNA, the CDR3 is TGTGCCAGCAGTCTCCGGGGGGGGGTGAACACTGAAGCTTTCTTT. It translates to CASSLRGGVNTEAFF.